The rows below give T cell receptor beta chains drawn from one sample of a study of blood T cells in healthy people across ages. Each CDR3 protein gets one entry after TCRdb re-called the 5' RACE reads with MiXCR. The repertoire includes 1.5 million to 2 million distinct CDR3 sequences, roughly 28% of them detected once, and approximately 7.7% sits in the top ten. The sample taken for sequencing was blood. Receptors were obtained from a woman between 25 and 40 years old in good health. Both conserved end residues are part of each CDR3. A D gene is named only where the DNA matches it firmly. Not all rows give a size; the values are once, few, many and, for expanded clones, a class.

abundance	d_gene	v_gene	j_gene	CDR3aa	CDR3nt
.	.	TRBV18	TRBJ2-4	CASSVMEAVKNIQYF	TGTGCCAGCTCAGTCATGGAGGCGGTAAAAAACATTCAGTACTTC
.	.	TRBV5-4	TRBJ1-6	CASSLNSAGTGSPLHF	TGTGCCAGCAGCCTAAACTCGGCAGGCACCGGTTCACCCCTCCACTTT
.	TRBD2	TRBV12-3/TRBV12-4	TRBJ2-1	CASSLDGASGSREQFF	TGTGCCAGCAGTTTAGATGGGGCTAGCGGGAGCCGTGAGCAGTTCTTC
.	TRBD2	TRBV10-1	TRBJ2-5	CASSDNPGLAYEQYF	TGCGCCAGCAGTGACAATCCGGGACTAGCGTATGAGCAGTACTTC
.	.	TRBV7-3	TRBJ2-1	CASSLGEVSPYNEQFF	TGTGCCAGCAGCTTAGGAGAGGTTAGCCCCTACAATGAGCAGTTCTTC
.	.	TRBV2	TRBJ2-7	CASSEAGRDYEQYF	TGTGCCAGCAGTGAAGCCGGTAGGGACTACGAGCAGTACTTC
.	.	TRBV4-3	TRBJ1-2	CASSQDRVGFAGDGYTF	TGCGCCAGCAGCCAAGATAGGGTTGGTTTCGCAGGGGATGGCTACACCTTC
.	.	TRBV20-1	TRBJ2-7	CSASSTASYEQYF	TGCAGTGCTTCCTCGACTGCCTCCTACGAGCAGTACTTC
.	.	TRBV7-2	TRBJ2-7	CASSFMTTYEQYF	TGTGCCAGCAGCTTTATGACCACCTACGAGCAGTACTTC
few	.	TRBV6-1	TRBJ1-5	CASTPGWGSDNQPQHF	TGTGCCAGCACCCCCGGGTGGGGGTCGGACAATCAGCCCCAGCATTTT
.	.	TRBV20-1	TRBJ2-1	CSARSTRAPYNEQLF	TGCAGTGCTAGATCCACTAGGGCCCCCTACAATGAACAGTTATTC
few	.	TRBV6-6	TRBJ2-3	CASSYEGRVTTDTQYF	TGTGCCAGCAGTTACGAAGGCAGGGTAACCACAGATACGCAGTATTTT
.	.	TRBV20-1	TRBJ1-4	CSASREYNEKLFF	TGCAGTGCTAGCCGGGAGTATAATGAAAAACTGTTTTTT
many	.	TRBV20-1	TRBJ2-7	CSASDPRSQAPEQYF	TGCAGTGCTAGTGACCCGCGCTCACAAGCCCCCGAGCAGTACTTC
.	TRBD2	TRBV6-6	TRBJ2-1	CASRSGTRSEQFF	TGTGCCAGCAGATCCGGGACTAGGAGTGAGCAGTTCTTC
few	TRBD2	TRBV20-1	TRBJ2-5	CSAEIWGAGAFPQETQYF	TGCAGTGCCGAAATTTGGGGAGCGGGGGCTTTTCCCCAAGAGACCCAGTACTTC